The clone carrying this T cell receptor beta chain was picked up one time. The antigen remains unidentified. This sample was taken from a study of post-analysis software for immune sequencing data. About the study: Disease courses included relapsing-remitting, secondary progressive and progressive-relapsing multiple sclerosis. Study outcomes and limitations: Samples from one preparation batch, clustered by F measure, grouped strongly together. Higher frequency in patients than in controls was seen for roughly five TRBV segments, with TRBV5-6, TRBV5-1 and TRBV20-1 among them.

The CDR3 is made up of 14 amino acids. Unmatched junction bases numbered 10, after V lost 6 bases and J lost 6 bases. The germline V gene encodes CDR1 MNHNY and CDR2 SVGAGI (reference sequence). cDNA libraries of TCR beta carried unique molecular identifiers. TCRdb analysed the PCR reads with MiXCR anew, one entry per CDR3 protein. The sample records hundreds of thousands of distinct CDR3 sequences, 55% to 70% being singletons. Source material: blood. The clonotype was recovered from a girl aged 2 to 10 with multiple sclerosis. This sequence joins TRBV6-6 and TRBJ2-7, with TRBD1 matching 8 bases. The DNA for the CDR3 is TGTGCCAGCAGACCTCCCGGACAGGGTTTCGAGCAGTACTTC. It translates to CASRPPGQGFEQYF.